Reported below is one T cell receptor beta chain. The sample belongs to a study of blood T cell repertoires in COVID-19. About the research overall: The United States, Italy and Spain supplied acute and convalescent COVID-19 samples. PBMCs, B-cell-depleted T cells, or T cells provided the cDNA or gDNA that made up the material.

Looked up from germline, CDR1 is SGHVS and CDR2 is FQNEAQ. V shed 1 base and J shed 0 bases, with 10 bases lying between them. The CDR3 covers 15 residues. In the source study's methods: Cell counts per sample came from amplifying reference gene primers. TCRdb keeps only in-frame clones here, not all; method: immunoSEQ multiplex PCR. V and J calls and clone size are given by that table; D and trimming were obtained from the DNA. The sample records roughly 95,000 clones, approximately 78% being singletons. The sequence was obtained from a man aged 50 to 59 with active or convalescent COVID-19. The rearrangement uses TRBV7-8 and TRBJ2-7, with D hard to call. The sample comprised peripheral blood. CDR3 sequence reads: CASSLDHIPSYEQYF. The CDR3 nucleotides read TGTGCCAGCAGCTTAGACCACATCCCCTCCTACGAGCAGTACTTC.